A single T cell receptor beta chain is shown here with its context. Its antigen is still unknown. V was clipped by 5 bases and J by 8 bases, with 12 bases between them. This CDR3 is built from 12 residues. Germline assignment: CDR1 SEHNR and CDR2 FQNEAQ (reference sequence). This record belongs to a study of siplizumab effects on memory and regulatory T cells. General study points: Only a minor fraction of alloreactive clones mapped to unstimulated subsets. Relative to controls at roughly 26%, mappable alloreactive CD4+ clones exhibited a mean Treg-derived proportion of approximately 70% with siplizumab.

It was approximately 9.8 x 10^4 TCR templates that were assayed per sample. TCRdb's table, derived via immunoSEQ multiplex PCR, lists solely in-frame clones and lacks some. The profile shows more than 95,000 clones, 93% of them singletons. The sample comprised Tregs sorted from blood. The TCR sequence derives from a human donor in good health. V gene TRBV7-9 combines with J gene TRBJ1-2; the D gene is possibly TRBD1 (6 bases). The CDR3: CASSPRGGGYTF. The DNA for the CDR3 is TGTGCCAGCAGCCCCAGGGGAGGGGGCTACACCTTC.